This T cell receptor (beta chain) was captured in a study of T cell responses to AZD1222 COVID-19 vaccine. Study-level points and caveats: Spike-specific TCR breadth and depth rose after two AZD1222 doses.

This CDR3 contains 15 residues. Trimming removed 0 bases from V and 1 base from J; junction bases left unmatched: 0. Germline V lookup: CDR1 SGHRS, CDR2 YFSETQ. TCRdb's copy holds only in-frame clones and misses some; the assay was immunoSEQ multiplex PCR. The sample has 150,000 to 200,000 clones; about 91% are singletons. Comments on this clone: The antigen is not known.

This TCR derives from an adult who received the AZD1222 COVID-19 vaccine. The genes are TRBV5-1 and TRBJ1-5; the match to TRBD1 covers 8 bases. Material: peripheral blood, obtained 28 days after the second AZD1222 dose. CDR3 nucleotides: TGCGCCAGCAGCTTGGACAGGGGGAGCAATCAGCCCCAGCATTTT. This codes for CASSLDRGSNQPQHF.